This TCR beta chain was profiled in a study of a mutant IDH1 vaccine in newly diagnosed glioma. Study-level information: Earlier care involved radiotherapy, temozolomide, or both, and the majority received both. Visits designated V12 and V13 were conducted at weeks 35 and 47, respectively. Study-wide findings and caveats: In 80% to 95% of patients, immune responses induced by the vaccine occurred.

The CDR3 totals 15 residues. Germline V gives CDR1 ENHRY, CDR2 SYGVKD. V gave up 10 bases and J gave up 4 bases, with 20 bases separating them. A note on this clone: Its antigen is as yet unknown.

Assay: immunoSEQ multiplex PCR; the TCRdb copy retains only in-frame clones and omits some. The sample includes roughly 32,000 clones, 65% to 85% of them seen just once. The time point denotes: week 35, safety follow-up. With topical imiquimod, each dose of the vaccine consisted of 300 ug of mutant IDH1 20-mer peptide. The origin of this receptor is a woman aged 25 to 39 with glioma. Some clones in this sample may be carry-over from other donors' samples. The material sequenced was PBMCs, taken from a glioma patient whose treatment included an IDH1 peptide vaccine. This sequence joins TRBV10-3 and TRBJ1-5; a weak D match, TRBD1 (5 bases). CDR3 nucleotide sequence: TGTGCCAACTTGGGAAGGGCAGGGCGGAATCAGCCCCAGCATTTT. It encodes CANLGRAGRNQPQHF.